This TCR beta chain was captured in a study of blood T cell repertoires in COVID-19. Study-wide context: Spain, Italy and the United States supplied samples that represented acute and convalescent COVID-19.

TCRdb's table, derived via immunoSEQ multiplex PCR, lists solely in-frame clones and lacks some. The table records tens of thousands of clones, roughly 88% of them present only once. On this clone itself: A read error may account for a junction end that differs from germline.

The CDR3 covers 18 residues. The germline gives CDR1 KGHSH, CDR2 LQKENI. The source material was peripheral blood. The receptor was derived from a man older than 75 with active or convalescent COVID-19. The rearrangement joins TRBV18 to TRBJ1-2; 10 nucleotides align to TRBD1. The CDR3 protein is CASSPLRSGQGGYYGYTF. The CDR3 DNA sequence: TGTGCCAGCTCACCACTAAGATCTGGACAGGGGGGATACTACGGCTACACCTTC.